These T cell receptor beta chains were read from a single sample in a study of T cell responses to AZD1222 COVID-19 vaccine. Sequenced by immunoSEQ multiplex PCR; TCRdb stores in-frame clones only, minus some. This table holds around 150,000 clones, less than 95% found once. Material: peripheral blood, obtained on day 0 of AZD1222 vaccination. The receptor source for this set is an adult in good health. CDR3s include the opening cysteine and the closing phenylalanine or tryptophan. The D gene is left open where the match is weak. Not every row has a clone size; where given, it reads once, few, many or a size class.

j_call cdr3_length v_call d_call clone_size cdr3_aa cdr3_nt
TRBJ2-7 13 TRBV10-3 TRBD1 - CAISAGQVDEQYF TGTGCCATCAGCGCTGGACAGGTCGACGAGCAGTACTTC
TRBJ1-1 13 TRBV29-1 - - CSVERQLNTEAFF TGCAGCGTTGAACGGCAGTTGAACACTGAAGCTTTCTTT
TRBJ1-5 16 TRBV5-6 TRBD1 - CASSFSGQGAHQPQHF TGTGCCAGCAGCTTTTCTGGACAGGGGGCCCATCAGCCCCAGCATTTT
TRBJ2-3 16 TRBV19 - - CASSPSGTPSTDTQYF TGTGCCAGTAGTCCCTCCGGGACACCCAGCACAGATACGCAGTATTTT
TRBJ2-7 14 TRBV11-2 TRBD1 - CASSGTGTVTEQYF TGTGCCAGCAGCGGCACCGGGACAGTCACCGAGCAGTACTTC
TRBJ2-1 17 TRBV4-2 TRBD2 - CASSQAKRESLRNEQFF TGTGCCAGCAGCCAGGCGAAGCGGGAGAGCCTCCGAAATGAGCAGTTCTTC
TRBJ2-2 14 TRBV5-1 - - CASSAGPYTGELFF TGCGCCAGCAGCGCCGGGCCCTACACCGGGGAGCTGTTTTTT
TRBJ1-1 14 TRBV7-2 - once CASSSRVLQAEAFF TGTGCCAGCAGTTCCCGGGTACTGCAGGCTGAAGCTTTCTTT
TRBJ1-2 14 TRBV27 - - CASSFSGQTYGYTF TGTGCCAGCAGTTTTAGTGGTCAGACCTATGGCTACACCTTC
TRBJ2-5 14 TRBV7-8 - - CASRPNQGQETQYF TGTGCCAGCAGGCCTAATCAGGGGCAAGAGACCCAGTACTTC
TRBJ2-7 16 TRBV5-4 TRBD2 - CASSLGSGAHSYEQYF TGTGCCAGCAGCTTGGGTAGCGGGGCTCATTCCTACGAGCAGTACTTC
TRBJ2-5 14 TRBV7-6 - - CASSYGAGQETQYF TGTGCCAGCAGTTATGGGGCGGGGCAAGAGACCCAGTACTTC
TRBJ1-1 13 TRBV29-1 - - CSAGEDLNTEAFF TGCAGCGCCGGGGAGGACTTGAACACTGAAGCTTTCTTT
TRBJ2-3 13 TRBV12-3/TRBV12-4 - once CASSFITPDTQYF TGTGCCAGCAGTTTTATTACCCCCGATACGCAGTATTTT
TRBJ2-7 12 TRBV7-9 - - CASSSGAYEQYF TGTGCCAGCAGCTCAGGGGCCTACGAGCAGTACTTC
TRBJ2-5 16 TRBV19 TRBD1 - CASSFTGGGFQETQYF TGTGCCAGTAGCTTTACAGGGGGTGGATTCCAAGAGACCCAGTACTTC